These 27 T cell receptor beta chains were all obtained from the same sample, sequenced in a study of blood T cell repertoires in COVID-19. Some clones are missing from TCRdb's copy, which holds only in-frame ones; the method was immunoSEQ multiplex PCR. The data show around 250,000 clones, with 80% to 85% seen just once and more than 1.5% held by the top ten. The source material was peripheral blood. These receptor sequences come from a woman aged 40 to 55 who had recovered from COVID-19.

This clone was seen once. A read error may produce the germline difference seen at one junction end. CDR3 bases: TGTGCCAGTAGACCGCAGGCGAACGCTGAAGCTTTCTTT. Protein sequence: CASRPQANAEAFF. The V gene is TRBV19, the J gene TRBJ1-1, with D hard to call. Germline CDR1 and CDR2: LNHDA and SQIVND (reference sequence). The CDR3 runs 13 residues. Drawing the rest from reference TRBV19 and TRBJ1-1, the complete variable domain is DGGITQSPKYLFRKEGQNVTLSCEQNLNHDAMYWYRQDPGQGLRLIYYSQIVNDFQKGDIAEGYSVSREKKESFPLTVTSAQKNPTAFYLCASRPQANAEAFFGQGTRLTVV.

The chain uses TRBV7-9 and TRBJ1-1; 8 bases fit TRBD1. CDR1 SEHNR and CDR2 FQNEAQ come from the germline V gene (reference sequence). This CDR3 spans 15 amino acids. Losses at the gene ends were 1 base for V and 4 bases for J; bases not matched to a gene: 5. CDR3 protein: CASSLETGGSTEAFF. The CDR3 nucleotides read TGTGCCAGCAGCTTAGAAACAGGGGGAAGCACTGAAGCTTTCTTT.

The rearrangement links TRBV5-1 to TRBJ1-5; TRBD1 matches 8 bases. Per germline, CDR1 SGHRS and CDR2 YFSETQ. This CDR3 comprises 15 residues. V dropped 5 bases and J dropped 6; count of bases not matched to a gene: 10. The CDR3 loop reads CASRATGDGTQPQHF. The CDR3 DNA sequence: TGCGCCAGCAGGGCGACAGGGGATGGCACTCAGCCCCAGCATTTT.

The chain has TRBV10-3 and TRBJ1-5, with D perhaps matching TRBD1 (5 bases). The CDR3 runs 13 residues. The germline V and J ends were trimmed by 7 bases and 2 bases, with 9 bases remaining between them. Germline CDR1 and CDR2: ENHRY and SYGVKD. CDR3 residues: CAITATGNQPQHF. In nucleotides, the CDR3 is TGTGCCATCACCGCGACAGGCAATCAGCCCCAGCATTTT.

V usage is TRBV2 and J usage is TRBJ2-6, with 8 nucleotides matching TRBD2. Germline V gives CDR1 SNHLY, CDR2 FYNNEI. The CDR3 has 17 residues. Unmatched junction bases numbered 9, after V lost 3 bases and J lost 5 bases. In DNA, the CDR3 is TGTGCCAGCAGTGAGACTAGCGATACCCCCTGGGCCAACGTCCTGACTTTC. This encodes CASSETSDTPWANVLTF.

The V call is TRBV7-2, the J call TRBJ1-4; D is uncertain. In germline, CDR1 is SGHTA, CDR2 FQGNSA. The CDR3 runs 13 residues. Trimming shortened V by 4 bases and J by 7 bases, and 10 bases separated the two germline ends. The CDR3 loop is CASSYSSAEKLFF. As DNA, the CDR3 is TGTGCCAGCAGCTACAGTTCGGCTGAAAAACTGTTTTTT.

The chain has TRBV7-3 and TRBJ2-5, with 11 bases matching TRBD2. Germline V lookup: CDR1 SGHTA, CDR2 FQGTGA. Germline trimming cut 2 bases from V and 4 bases from J; bases unmatched to any gene: 0. CDR3 length: 14 amino acids. CDR3 sequence reads: CASSLGTSGETQYF. CDR3 in DNA: TGTGCCAGCAGCTTAGGGACTAGCGGAGAGACCCAGTACTTC.

The CDR3 DNA reads TGCGCCAGCAGCCATGGTATGAAGGGAGGGACCCAGTACTTC. Protein product: CASSHGMKGGTQYF. The rearrangement joins TRBV5-1 to TRBJ2-5; the D gene is possibly TRBD2 (6 bases). The CDR3 length is 14 residues. Trimming took off 4 bases at V and 7 bases at J, with 17 bases between the two ends. The germline V gene has CDR1 SGHRS and CDR2 YFSETQ.

The rearrangement joins TRBV11-3 to TRBJ2-2; weak D call: TRBD2 (6 bases). Germline V gene sequence: CDR1 SGHNT, CDR2 YENEEA. V was shortened by 4 bases and J by 4 bases, with 19 bases between the two germline ends. CDR3 length: 17 residues. CDR3 loop: CASSWPIERGGTGELFF. In nucleotides, the CDR3 is TGTGCCAGCAGCTGGCCCATTGAGAGGGGAGGCACCGGGGAGCTGTTTTTT. Based on the CDR3 plus reference TRBV11-3 and TRBJ2-2, the full variable domain is EAGVVQSPRYKIIEKKQPVAFWCNPISGHNTLYWYLQNLGQGPELLIRYENEEAVDDSQLPKDRFSAERLKGVDSTLKIQPAELGDSAVYLCASSWPIERGGTGELFFGEGSRLTVL.

The sample holds a few counts of this clone. V usage is TRBV15 and J usage is TRBJ1-5; no definite D call. Trimming pared 0 bases from V and 5 bases from J, leaving 11 bases between. Germline CDR1 is LNHNV and CDR2 is YYDKDF (reference sequence). The length of the CDR3 is 15 residues. CDR3 nucleotide sequence: TGTGCCACCAGCAGAGACCTAGGTCTCGATCAGCCCCAGCATTTT. It specifies CATSRDLGLDQPQHF.

The chain is built from TRBV7-6 and TRBJ2-1; tentatively, D is TRBD1 (6 bases). From germline, CDR1 is SGHVS and CDR2 FNYEAQ. This CDR3 has 15 residues. Deletions cut 3 bases from V and 9 bases from J, with 18 bases between. The CDR3: CASSFGRGRGGEQFF. In nucleotides, the CDR3 is TGTGCCAGCAGCTTCGGCAGGGGAAGGGGCGGTGAGCAGTTCTTC.

This chain uses TRBV5-3 with TRBJ1-5; weak D call: TRBD1 (6 bases). TRBV5-3 is an ORF, with its function uncertain. The CDR3 is made up of 19 amino acids. Trimming removed 5 bases at V and 2 bases at J, with 26 bases between. This CDR3 reads CARSYRVRTGRPRNQPQHF. The CDR3, as DNA: TGTGCCAGAAGTTACAGGGTTAGGACGGGGCGCCCGCGCAATCAGCCCCAGCATTTT.

The chain uses TRBV6-5 and TRBJ1-2, with 8 bases lining up with TRBD1. The J segment lost 7 bases and the V segment lost 7 bases, leaving 11 bases of the junction unmatched. The V gene's germline CDR1 is MNHEY and CDR2 SVGAGI. The CDR3 is made up of 14 amino acids. The CDR3 DNA follows: TGTGCCAGCATTCCTCAGCAGGGGGCGGGTGGCTACACCTTC. This sequence encodes CASIPQQGAGGYTF.

The chain recombines TRBV15 with TRBJ1-4; no reliable D call. This CDR3 contains 14 residues. Germline assignment: CDR1 LNHNV and CDR2 YYDKDF (reference sequence). V lost 1 base, J lost 4 bases, and 7 bases lay in between. CDR3 protein: CATSRGVFNEKLFF. DNA for the CDR3: TGTGCCACCAGCAGAGGCGTGTTTAATGAAAAACTGTTTTTT.

The rearrangement joins TRBV18 to TRBJ1-2; D ambiguous. Germline CDR1 and CDR2: KGHSH and LQKENI. Trimming removed 3 bases from V and 0 bases from J, with 11 bases in between. This CDR3 comprises 15 residues. The CDR3 spells CASSPSERPNYGYTF. CDR3 bases: TGTGCCAGCTCACCTTCGGAGCGCCCTAACTATGGCTACACCTTC.

The gene calls are TRBV29-1 and TRBJ2-5; 7 nucleotides match TRBD2. The CDR3 totals 14 residues. Germline V gives CDR1 SQVTM, CDR2 ANQGSEA. V was clipped by 4 bases and J by 1 base; unmatched bases: 6. Written as DNA, the CDR3 is TGCAGCGTTGGAAGATCTAGCGGCCAAGAGACCCAGTACTTC. Protein product: CSVGRSSGQETQYF. Using reference TRBV29-1 and TRBJ2-5 for the parts outside the CDR3, the full variable domain is SAVISQKPSRDICQRGTSLTIQCQVDSQVTMMFWYRQQPGQSLTLIATANQGSEATYESGFVIDKFPISRPNLTFSTLTVSNMSPEDSSIYLCSVGRSSGQETQYFGPGTRLLVL.

This clone was observed a handful of times. The chain joins TRBV30 to TRBJ1-5, with 8 bases aligning to TRBD1. J was trimmed by 4 bases and V by 0 bases; bases with no gene match: 2. This CDR3 is built from 14 residues. Germline V gene lookup returns CDR1 GTSNPN and CDR2 SVGIG (reference sequence). The CDR3 protein is CAWSVGTGNQPQHF. The CDR3 DNA reads TGTGCCTGGAGTGTTGGGACAGGTAATCAGCCCCAGCATTTT. Full variable domain (missing parts from reference TRBV30 and TRBJ1-5): SQTIHQWPATLVQPVGSPLSLECTVEGTSNPNLYWYRQAAGRGLQLLFYSVGIGQISSEVPQNLSASRPQDRQFILSSKKLLLSDSGFYLCAWSVGTGNQPQHFGDGTRLSIL.

The V and J genes are TRBV5-1 and TRBJ2-1; D perhaps matches TRBD1 (5 bases). The ends were cut back, 0 bases at V and 7 bases at J, with 14 bases in the middle. The CDR3 loop spans 15 amino acids. Germline CDR1 is SGHRS and CDR2 is YFSETQ. CDR3 nucleotide sequence: TGCGCCAGCAGCTTGGTTAGGGGTAGGGGTAATGAGCAGTTCTTC. Its translation is CASSLVRGRGNEQFF.

The genes are TRBV7-8 and TRBJ1-5, with 9 bases that match TRBD1. The CDR3 is 16 residues long. J gave up 2 bases and V 5 bases, and 7 bases lay outside the gene matches. In germline, CDR1 is SGHVS, CDR2 FQNEAQ. In DNA, the CDR3 is TGTGCCAGCAGCCCTAGCCGGACAGGGGGCAATCAGCCCCAGCATTTT. Encoded protein: CASSPSRTGGNQPQHF.

The rearrangement links TRBV12-1 to TRBJ2-1; the table calls TRBD2, which could not be checked here. TRBV12-1 is listed as a pseudogene. The CDR3 has 17 amino acids. The CDR3 sequence is CASSSGLAGCDYNEQFF. The CDR3 DNA sequence: TGTGCCAGCAGCTCCGGACTAGCGGGGTGCGATTACAATGAGCAGTTCTTC.

The chain carries TRBV5-5 and TRBJ2-7, with 9 nucleotides matching TRBD1. This CDR3 region has 15 residues. V lost 4 bases and J lost 3; bases outside the gene matches: 8. Germline V CDR1 and CDR2: SGHKS, YYEKEE (reference sequence). The CDR3 loop is CASSHTGTGYYEQYF. The DNA for the CDR3 is TGTGCCAGCAGCCATACCGGGACAGGGTACTACGAGCAGTACTTC.

This clone has a single count. The chain combines TRBV10-3 with TRBJ2-7; D ambiguous. The V and J ends lost 0 bases and 0 bases respectively, with 9 bases between them. The CDR3 spans 15 residues. Germline values: CDR1 ENHRY, CDR2 SYGVKD. The CDR3, as DNA: TGTGCCATCAGTGAGTCAATCAGAAGCTCCTACGAGCAGTACTTC. Translated: CAISESIRSSYEQYF.

The V and J genes are TRBV9 and TRBJ1-2; no reliable D call. In germline, CDR1 is SGDLS, CDR2 YYNGEE. CDR3 length: 12 residues. With 3 bases removed from V and 8 bases from J, the gap between germline ends came to 11 bases. This CDR3 is CASSAEAEGYTF. CDR3 DNA sequence: TGTGCCAGCAGCGCAGAGGCCGAGGGCTACACCTTC.

The chain is built from TRBV11-1 and TRBJ2-3; weak D call: TRBD2 (7 bases). V dropped 5 bases and J dropped 6 bases, with 18 bases sitting between them. Germline CDR1 is SGHAT and CDR2 is FQDESV (reference sequence). CDR3 length equals 15 residues. The CDR3 coding sequence is TGTGCCAGCAGCCCTCCGGGGGCGGGGGTTGATACGCAGTATTTT. Protein sequence: CASSPPGAGVDTQYF.

This chain joins TRBV7-2 and TRBJ1-2, with 9 bases fitting TRBD1. V gave up 5 bases and J gave up 8 bases; unmatched junction bases: 12. Germline CDR1 and CDR2: SGHTA and FQGNSA. The length of the CDR3 is 15 residues. In DNA form, the CDR3 reads TGTGCCAGCAGCCCTCAAGCCGGGACAGGGTACGGCTACACCTTC. Translating it yields CASSPQAGTGYGYTF.

The J gene is TRBJ1-2, the V gene TRBV7-2, with 8 bases matching TRBD1. Germline CDR1 reads SGHTA; CDR2 reads FQGNSA. This CDR3 has 12 residues. V lost 5 bases to trimming and J lost 8 bases; unmatched junction nucleotides: 4. This chain's CDR3 is CASSEQGGGYTF. The CDR3 region has the DNA TGTGCCAGCAGCGAACAGGGGGGAGGCTACACCTTC.

V is TRBV28 and J is TRBJ1-4; TRBD1 agrees at 7 bases. Germline CDR1 MDHEN, CDR2 SYDVKM. V shed 1 base and J 8 bases; nucleotides not matched to a gene: 4. The CDR3 contains 14 residues. The DNA for the CDR3 is TGTGCCAGCAGTTTATTGGGACAGTCGGAAAAACTGTTTTTT. Translated: CASSLLGQSEKLFF. Full variable domain (missing parts from reference TRBV28 and TRBJ1-4): DVKVTQSSRYLVKRTGEKVFLECVQDMDHENMFWYRQDPGLGLRLIYFSYDVKMKEKGDIPEGYSVSREKKERFSLILESASTNQTSMYLCASSLLGQSEKLFFGSGTQLSVL.